The entry that follows covers one T cell receptor (beta chain) sequence. The antigen is undetermined. The record originates from a study of cytomegalovirus exposure and HLA in healthy donors. Points from the study as a whole: The classifier was said to identify cytomegalovirus status with high specificity and sensitivity.

CDR3 length equals 12 residues. V was pared by 6 bases and J by 6 bases, with 12 bases between. Germline CDR1 SGHAT, CDR2 FQNNGV. TCRdb keeps only in-frame clones here, not all; method: immunoSEQ multiplex PCR. The sample contains 150,000 to 200,000 clones, around nine tenths of which appear only once. Sequenced: PBMCs. The chain combines TRBV11-2 with TRBJ2-7, with D perhaps TRBD1 (5 bases). The source is a man between 18 and 29 years old in good health and CMV-seropositive. The CDR3 spells CASSSRASEQYF. The CDR3 DNA reads as TGTGCCAGCAGTTCCAGGGCCTCCGAGCAGTACTTC.